This passage covers 8 T cell receptor beta chains from one sample sequenced in a study of cytomegalovirus exposure and HLA in healthy donors. In the PCR, 60 Vbeta and 13 Jbeta primers were used. Generated by immunoSEQ multiplex PCR, the TCRdb table keeps only in-frame clones and is missing some. The profile shows around 65,000 clones, 75% to 85% of them singletons. Material: PBMCs. These receptors were obtained from a man aged 50 to 60 in good health and CMV-seropositive.

This chain uses TRBV5-6 with TRBJ1-6, with TRBD1 matching over 7 bases. The ends lost 4 bases at V and 7 bases at J; junction bases unmatched: 11. The CDR3 spans 16 residues. Germline V gene lookup returns CDR1 SGHDT and CDR2 YYEEEE. The CDR3 sequence is CASSAPGQNLNSPLHF. As DNA, the CDR3 is TGTGCCAGCAGCGCACCGGGACAGAATTTAAATTCACCCCTCCACTTT.

The V and J genes are TRBV13 and TRBJ2-3, with 9 bases lining up with TRBD2. The junction had 13 bases not matched to a gene; V was cut back by 3 bases and J by 3 bases. The V gene's germline CDR1 is PRHDT and CDR2 FYEKMQ (reference sequence). This CDR3 has 18 residues. CDR3 amino acids: CASSFFSGGPKKTDTQYF. The CDR3, as DNA: TGTGCCAGCAGCTTCTTTAGCGGGGGACCCAAAAAAACAGATACGCAGTATTTT.

V and J are TRBV6-5 and TRBJ1-1; D is perhaps TRBD1 (6 bases). V dropped 5 bases and J dropped 7 bases, with 11 bases sitting between them. There are 12 residues in the CDR3. Germline lookup yields CDR1 MNHEY and CDR2 SVGAGI. CDR3 in DNA: TGTGCCAGCAGTATCCGGGACATTGAAGCTTTCTTT. Amino acids: CASSIRDIEAFF.

This chain connects TRBV6-6 to TRBJ1-2; TRBD1 agrees at 9 bases. Germline V gives CDR1 MNHNY, CDR2 SVGAGI (reference sequence). The CDR3 is 15 amino acids. V lost 4 bases to trimming and J lost 2 bases; unmatched junction nucleotides: 5. The CDR3 DNA follows: TGTGCCAGCAGTTCCACGGGACAGGGAAACTATGGCTACACCTTC. Translating gives CASSSTGQGNYGYTF.

This clone has a single count. The genes are TRBV7-8 and TRBJ1-3; a possible D gene is TRBD1 (5 bases). This CDR3 region has 16 residues. Germline CDR1 reads SGHVS; CDR2 reads FQNEAQ. V was clipped by 4 bases and J by 0 bases, with 13 bases between them. In DNA form, the CDR3 reads TGTGCCAGCAGCTCCGCGGGACCGTCCTCTGGAAACACCATATATTTT. Translation gives CASSSAGPSSGNTIYF.

The chain has TRBV7-3 and TRBJ2-1, with 8 bases matching TRBD1. Germline V gene data show CDR1 as SGHTA and CDR2 as FQGTGA. V was pared by 2 bases and J by 6 bases, with 9 bases of the junction left unmatched. The CDR3 is 16 residues long. This chain's CDR3 is CASSLLRTGKGNEQFF. In nucleotides, the CDR3 is TGTGCCAGCAGCTTACTGCGGACAGGGAAGGGCAATGAGCAGTTCTTC.

With regard to this clone: This CDR3 is also generated by other DNA sequences in the sample. CDR3 loop: CASGTGETSTDTQYF. CDR3 coding DNA: TGTGCTAGTGGTACAGGGGAAACTAGCACAGATACGCAGTATTTT. V gene TRBV12-5 combines with J gene TRBJ2-3, with 7 nucleotides matching TRBD1. This CDR3 has 15 amino acids. Unmatched junction bases numbered 5, after V lost 5 bases and J lost 0 bases. Germline CDR1 reads LGHNT; CDR2 reads FRNRAP. Supplemented by reference TRBV12-5 and TRBJ2-3, the full variable domain reads DARVTQTPRHKVTEMGQEVTMRCQPILGHNTVFWYRQTMMQGLELLAYFRNRAPLDDSGMPKDRFSAEMPDATLATLKIQPSEPRDSAVYFCASGTGETSTDTQYFGPGTRLTVL.

The rearrangement uses TRBV2 and TRBJ1-5; TRBD1 might be the D (5 bases). Looked up from germline, CDR1 is SNHLY and CDR2 is FYNNEI. This CDR3 has 14 amino acids. The V end lost 8 bases, the J end lost 0 bases, and 11 bases lay between the germline ends. The DNA of the CDR3 is TGTGCCAGCTCCCAGGGCCGTAGCAATCAGCCCCAGCATTTT. It specifies CASSQGRSNQPQHF.